The 26 T cell receptor beta chains in this list originate from one sample, sequenced in a study of CD8 T cells in Susac syndrome. The RNA, about 0.5 to 1 ug, was put through reverse transcription using random hexamers. TCRdb analysed the immunoSEQ multiplex PCR reads with MiXCR anew, one entry per CDR3 protein. The repertoire holds about 100,000 distinct CDR3 sequences, with about 95% as singletons. The sample consisted of CD8+ T cells from PBMCs. These receptors were collected from a human donor with Susac syndrome.

The CDR3 spells CASRDGADEQYF. CDR3 in DNA: TGTGCCAGCAGGGACGGGGCCGACGAGCAGTACTTC. V is TRBV12-3 or TRBV12-4 and J is TRBJ2-7, with D tentatively TRBD1 or TRBD2 (5 bases each). Between the trimmed V and J ends, which lost 6 bases and 5 bases, there was a span of 11 bases. The CDR3 is 12 amino acids.

The gene calls are TRBV10-2 and TRBJ2-5; TRBD2 is a possible D gene (6 bases). The germline CDR1 and CDR2 sequences are WSHSY and SAAADI. The CDR3 runs 14 residues. V gave up 3 bases and J gave up 3 bases, with 11 bases separating them. In DNA, the CDR3 is TGCGCCAGCAGTGACGGCGGGACGGAAGAGACCCAGTACTTC. This gives the protein CASSDGGTEETQYF.

The J gene is TRBJ2-7, the V gene TRBV10-3, with a possible D match to TRBD1 (5 bases). Germline-derived CDR1 and CDR2 are ENHRY and SYGVKD. Trimming left V 8 bases short and J 7 bases short, with 12 bases between. This CDR3 contains 11 residues. The CDR3 loop is CAIGANREQYF. CDR3 in DNA: TGTGCCATCGGGGCAAATCGTGAGCAGTACTTC.

This chain uses TRBV15 with TRBJ2-5, with TRBD1 as a possible D gene (6 bases). The germline CDR1 and CDR2 sequences are LNHNV and YYDKDF (reference sequence). The CDR3 consists of 11 residues. The germline V and J ends were trimmed by 5 bases and 9 bases, with 10 bases remaining between them. Here the CDR3 reads CATSPGVAQYF. The CDR3 bases are TGTGCCACCAGCCCAGGGGTGGCCCAGTACTTC.

This chain connects TRBV12-3 or TRBV12-4 to TRBJ2-5; the D is unclear. The CDR3 is 15 amino acids. Trimming stripped 0 bases from V and 2 bases from J, with 10 bases between. The CDR3 region is CASSLAWTPQETQYF. CDR3 coding DNA: TGTGCCAGCAGTTTAGCGTGGACGCCGCAAGAGACCCAGTACTTC.

Comment on this clonotype: At one of its ends the junction is not consistent with the germline gene, which may arise from a read error. The gene calls are TRBV7-2 and TRBJ2-5; 11 positions match TRBD2. Germline CDR1 is SGHTA and CDR2 is FQGNSA. There are 14 residues in the CDR3. CDR3 DNA: TGTGCCAGCAGCCTAGCGGGAGGTCTAGAGACCCAGTACTTC. This translates into CASSLAGGLETQYF.

This clonotype was counted a single time. V is TRBV20-1 and J is TRBJ2-2, with a weak D call TRBD2 (5 bases). This CDR3 contains 13 residues. Germline loops: CDR1 DFQATT, CDR2 SNEGSKA (reference sequence). Trimming pared 0 bases from V and 4 bases from J, leaving 6 bases between. CDR3 in amino acids: CSAREGSTGELFF. The CDR3 bases are TGCAGTGCTAGAGAGGGGAGCACCGGGGAGCTGTTTTTT.

This clonotype appeared a single time. This rearrangement joins TRBV19 to TRBJ2-3, with TRBD1 as a possible D gene (5 bases). The CDR3 is made up of 15 amino acids. CDR1 and CDR2 (germline): LNHDA, SQIVND (reference sequence). V lost 6 bases to trimming and J lost 2 bases, with 15 bases between them. This chain's CDR3 is CASSSSGINTDTQYF. For the CDR3, the DNA is TGTGCCAGTAGCAGTTCAGGGATCAACACAGATACGCAGTATTTT.

V and J are TRBV12-3 or TRBV12-4 and TRBJ2-3; tentatively, D is TRBD1 (6 bases). Deletions cut 7 bases from V and 4 bases from J, with 15 bases between. The CDR3 spans 14 residues. The CDR3 region has the DNA TGTGCCAGCACCCCCCTAGCAGGGGCAGATACGCAGTATTTT. Protein: CASTPLAGADTQYF.

This clonotype appeared once. This chain connects TRBV9 to TRBJ2-4; TRBD1 might be the D (6 bases). CDR3 size: 14 residues. Trimming left V 3 bases short and J 3 bases short, with 10 bases between. Germline assignment: CDR1 SGDLS and CDR2 YYNGEE. DNA for the CDR3: TGTGCCAGCAGCGAGGACAGATACAAAAACATTCAGTACTTC. It is translated as CASSEDRYKNIQYF.

The rearrangement joins TRBV5-4 to TRBJ1-2; D is uncertain. Germline assignment: CDR1 SGHNT and CDR2 YYREEE (reference sequence). V was clipped by 0 bases and J by 4 bases, with 7 bases between them. CDR3 size: 13 residues. In DNA, the CDR3 is TGTGCCAGCAGCTTGGCCGGCAGCTATGGCTACACCTTC. Translation: CASSLAGSYGYTF.

The CDR3 sequence is CSARQDPSFMNTEAFF. The CDR3 DNA follows: TGCAGTGCTCGACAGGACCCATCCTTTATGAACACTGAAGCTTTCTTT. The V call is TRBV20-1, the J call TRBJ1-1, with D tentatively TRBD1 (6 bases). V lost 5 bases and J lost 0, with 19 bases in between. The CDR3 covers 16 residues. The V gene's germline CDR1 is DFQATT and CDR2 SNEGSKA (reference sequence).

The V call is TRBV7-2, the J call TRBJ2-2; D might be TRBD2 (6 bases). CDR1 SGHTA and CDR2 FQGNSA come from the germline V gene. V dropped 5 bases and J dropped 8 bases, with 15 bases sitting between them. The CDR3 consists of 14 residues. The CDR3 sequence is CASSPGLPLGELFF. As DNA, the CDR3 is TGTGCCAGCAGCCCGGGACTCCCGCTTGGGGAGCTGTTTTTT.

The V gene is TRBV13, the J gene TRBJ2-1; TRBD2 agrees at 13 bases. The CDR3 loop spans 18 amino acids. J lost 0 bases, V lost 5 bases, and 7 bases had no gene match. The germline V gene encodes CDR1 PRHDT and CDR2 FYEKMQ (reference sequence). The CDR3 sequence: CASSGGLAGSSSYNEQFF. The CDR3 DNA reads TGTGCCAGCAGCGGGGGACTAGCGGGGTCGAGCTCCTACAATGAGCAGTTCTTC.

This rearrangement joins TRBV27 to TRBJ1-1; D is undetermined. The CDR3 runs to 13 residues. Per germline, CDR1 MNHEY and CDR2 SMNVEV (reference sequence). Trimming took 2 bases from V and 1 from J, leaving 5 bases between them. The chain's CDR3 is CASSLRENTEAFF. The CDR3 DNA is TGTGCCAGCAGTTTAAGGGAGAACACTGAAGCTTTCTTT.

The rearrangement uses TRBV27 and TRBJ2-7, with D perhaps matching TRBD1 (6 bases). The germline V gene has CDR1 MNHEY and CDR2 SMNVEV (reference sequence). The CDR3 covers 16 residues. V dropped 5 bases and J dropped 2 bases, with 19 bases sitting between them. CDR3 bases: TGTGCCAGCAGTCCCTACGGAGCGGCAGGGGCCTACGAGCAGTACTTC. Translation gives CASSPYGAAGAYEQYF.

In DNA form, the CDR3 reads TGTGCCACCCACCAGCGGAGGGGTGAGACCCAGTACTTC. Protein product: CATHQRRGETQYF. This chain uses TRBV27 with TRBJ2-5; a possible D gene is TRBD2 (6 bases). The CDR3 has 13 residues. Germline CDR1 reads MNHEY; CDR2 reads SMNVEV (reference sequence). The V end was cut by 10 bases, the J end by 5 bases, with 17 bases between.

V usage is TRBV19 and J usage is TRBJ1-2; perhaps TRBD1 as D (6 bases). The CDR3 is 13 amino acids. V was pared by 8 bases and J by 3 bases, with 13 bases between. Germline values: CDR1 LNHDA, CDR2 SQIVND (reference sequence). The CDR3 sequence: CASSGAGDYGYTF. The CDR3 bases are TGTGCCAGTTCAGGGGCTGGGGACTATGGCTACACCTTC. Full variable domain (remainder filled in from reference TRBV19 and TRBJ1-2): DGGITQSPKYLFRKEGQNVTLSCEQNLNHDAMYWYRQDPGQGLRLIYYSQIVNDFQKGDIAEGYSVSREKKESFPLTVTSAQKNPTAFYLCASSGAGDYGYTFGSGTRLTVV.

Here the CDR3 DNA reads TGTGCCAGCAAGTTCAGTTACACAGATACGCAGTATTTT. Translating it yields CASKFSYTDTQYF. The chain is built from TRBV2 and TRBJ2-3; no clear D gene. The CDR3 is 13 residues long. Trimming left V 7 bases short and J 2 bases short, with 10 bases between. CDR1 and CDR2 (germline): SNHLY, FYNNEI.

The rearrangement uses TRBV3-1 and TRBJ2-5; a weak D match, TRBD2 (6 bases). In germline, CDR1 is LGHDT, CDR2 YNNKEL (reference sequence). Trimming left V 0 bases short and J 1 base short, with 12 bases between. The CDR3 is 16 amino acids. The CDR3 region has the DNA TGTGCCAGCAGCCAAGACCAGGCGGGGATCCAAGAGACCCAGTACTTC. Translating it yields CASSQDQAGIQETQYF.

The chain joins TRBV27 to TRBJ2-2; 7 bases agree with TRBD2. V lost 7 bases and J lost 7; bases outside the gene matches: 12. This CDR3 spans 15 amino acids. CDR1 MNHEY and CDR2 SMNVEV come from the germline V gene (reference sequence). The chain's CDR3 is CASTHPASGVGELFF. The CDR3 DNA is TGTGCCAGCACCCACCCGGCTAGCGGAGTCGGGGAGCTGTTTTTT.

This chain links TRBV25-1 with TRBJ2-4, with D tentatively TRBD1 (6 bases). The CDR3 length is 13 residues. Trimming pared 0 bases from V and 9 bases from J, leaving 9 bases between. Germline CDR1 is MGHDK and CDR2 is SYGVNS. CDR3 residues: CASSEYQGSIQYF. The CDR3 DNA reads as TGTGCCAGCAGTGAATATCAGGGGAGCATTCAGTACTTC. The complete variable domain, with remaining parts taken from reference TRBV25-1 and TRBJ2-4, reads EADIYQTPRYLVIGTGKKITLECSQTMGHDKMYWYQQDPGMELHLIHYSYGVNSTEKGDLSSESTVSRIRTEHFPLTLESARPSHTSQYLCASSEYQGSIQYFGAGTRLSVL.

The chain links TRBV7-9 to TRBJ1-1; D gene unclear. The CDR3 has 13 amino acids. In germline, CDR1 is SEHNR, CDR2 FQNEAQ (reference sequence). V shed 5 bases and J shed 1 base, with 8 bases lying between them. In DNA, the CDR3 is TGTGCCAGCAGCCGCCCGGGGAACACTGAAGCTTTCTTT. Translating gives CASSRPGNTEAFF.

The rearrangement uses TRBV12-3 or TRBV12-4 and TRBJ1-4; no reliable D call. The CDR3 loop spans 13 amino acids. Trimming shortened V by 6 bases and J by 4 bases, and 9 bases separated the two germline ends. The CDR3 DNA reads TGTGCCAGCAGCGAATTCAGTAATGAAAAACTGTTTTTT. Amino acid sequence: CASSEFSNEKLFF.

The chain uses TRBV29-1 and TRBJ2-2, with TRBD1 as a possible D gene (6 bases). Trimming cost V 6 bases and J 6 bases, with 11 bases left between them. This CDR3 contains 12 residues. CDR1 SQVTM and CDR2 ANQGSEA come from the germline V gene. The CDR3 protein is CSVWGQSGELFF. The CDR3 DNA follows: TGCAGCGTATGGGGACAATCCGGGGAGCTGTTTTTT.

The chain combines TRBV6-5 with TRBJ2-1; 9 positions match TRBD2. The CDR3 length is 14 residues. Germline CDR1 MNHEY, CDR2 SVGAGI. The ends lost 6 bases at V and 9 bases at J; junction bases unmatched: 9. This CDR3 reads CASSSPGLATEQFF. CDR3 nucleotide sequence: TGTGCCAGCAGCTCTCCGGGACTAGCTACTGAGCAGTTCTTC.